This T cell receptor (beta chain) was sequenced in a study of blood T cell repertoires in COVID-19. Study background: Acute-phase and convalescent COVID-19 samples originated in the United States, Italy and Spain.

Trimming left V 5 bases short and J 0 bases short, with 12 bases between. The germline gives CDR1 SGHTA, CDR2 FQGNSA. The length of the CDR3 is 15 residues. Assay used: immunoSEQ multiplex PCR; TCRdb lists only in-frame clones, some missing. The repertoire holds 80,000 to 95,000 clones, 80% to 90% seen once, with about 26% in the top ten. This clone was observed at least ten times. The sample comprised peripheral blood. The receptor was derived from a man aged 50-60 years with active or convalescent COVID-19. V is TRBV7-2 and J is TRBJ2-3, with D tentatively TRBD2 (5 bases). The CDR3 DNA is TGTGCCAGCAGCCCCAAAGGCGGGAGCACAGATACGCAGTATTTT. Translation: CASSPKGGSTDTQYF.